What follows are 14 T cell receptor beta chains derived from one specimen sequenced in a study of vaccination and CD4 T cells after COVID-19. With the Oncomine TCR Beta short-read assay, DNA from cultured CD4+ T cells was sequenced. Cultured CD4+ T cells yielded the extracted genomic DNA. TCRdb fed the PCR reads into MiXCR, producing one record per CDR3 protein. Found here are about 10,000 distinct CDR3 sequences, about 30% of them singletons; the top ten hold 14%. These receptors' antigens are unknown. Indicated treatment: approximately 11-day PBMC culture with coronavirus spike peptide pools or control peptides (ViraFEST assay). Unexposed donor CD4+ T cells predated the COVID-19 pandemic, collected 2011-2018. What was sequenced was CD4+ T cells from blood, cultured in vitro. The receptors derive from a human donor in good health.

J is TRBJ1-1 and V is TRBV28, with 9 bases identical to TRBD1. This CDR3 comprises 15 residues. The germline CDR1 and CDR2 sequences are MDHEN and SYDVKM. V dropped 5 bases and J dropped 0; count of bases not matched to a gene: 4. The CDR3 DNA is TGTGCCAGCAGTCCATGGACAGGGGTGAACACTGAAGCTTTCTTT. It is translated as CASSPWTGVNTEAFF.

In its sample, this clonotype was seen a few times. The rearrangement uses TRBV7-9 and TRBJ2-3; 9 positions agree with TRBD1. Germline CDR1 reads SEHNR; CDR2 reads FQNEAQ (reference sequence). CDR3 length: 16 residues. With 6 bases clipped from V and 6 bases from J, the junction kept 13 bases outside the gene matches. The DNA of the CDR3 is TGTGCCAGCAGAGTTTCCGACAGGGGGATTTCGGATACGCAGTATTTT. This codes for CASRVSDRGISDTQYF.

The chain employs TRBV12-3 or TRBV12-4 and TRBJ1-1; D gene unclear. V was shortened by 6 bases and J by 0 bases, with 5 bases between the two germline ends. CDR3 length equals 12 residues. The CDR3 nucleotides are TGTGCCAGCAGGATCCTGAACACTGAAGCTTTCTTT. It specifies CASRILNTEAFF.

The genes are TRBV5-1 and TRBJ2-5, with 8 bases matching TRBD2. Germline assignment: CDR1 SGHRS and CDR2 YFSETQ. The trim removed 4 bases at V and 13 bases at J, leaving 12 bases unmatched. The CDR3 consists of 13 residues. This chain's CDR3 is CASSLPTSGHPYF. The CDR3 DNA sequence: TGCGCCAGCAGCCTGCCCACTAGCGGCCACCCGTACTTC.

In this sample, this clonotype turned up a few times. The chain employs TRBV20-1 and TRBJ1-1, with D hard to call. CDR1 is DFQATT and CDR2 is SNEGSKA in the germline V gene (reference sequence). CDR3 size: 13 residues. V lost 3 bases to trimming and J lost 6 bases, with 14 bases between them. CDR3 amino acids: CSASDLHLSEAFF. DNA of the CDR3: TGCAGTGCTAGTGACCTACATCTTTCTGAAGCTTTCTTT.

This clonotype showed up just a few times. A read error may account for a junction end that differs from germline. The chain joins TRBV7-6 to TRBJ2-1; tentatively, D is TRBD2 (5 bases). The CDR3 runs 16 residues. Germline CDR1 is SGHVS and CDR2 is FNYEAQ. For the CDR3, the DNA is TGTGCTAGCAGCTTGTTTTCCAGCGGACCCTACAATGAGCAGTTCTTC. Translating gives CASSLFSSGPYNEQFF.

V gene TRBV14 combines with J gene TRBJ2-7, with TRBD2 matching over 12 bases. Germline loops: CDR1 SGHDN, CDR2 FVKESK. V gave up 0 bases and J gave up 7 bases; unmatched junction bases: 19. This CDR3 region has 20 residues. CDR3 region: CASSQDNITSGRHLLREQYF. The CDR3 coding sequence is TGTGCCAGCAGCCAAGATAATATTACTAGCGGGAGGCACCTCCTACGAGAGCAGTACTTC.

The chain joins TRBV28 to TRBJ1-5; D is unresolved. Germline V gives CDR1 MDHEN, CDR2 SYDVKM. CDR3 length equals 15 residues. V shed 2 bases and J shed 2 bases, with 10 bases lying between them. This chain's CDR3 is CASSLESPGNQPQHF. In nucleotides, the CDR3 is TGTGCCAGCAGTTTAGAGAGCCCGGGCAATCAGCCCCAGCATTTT.

In DNA, the CDR3 is TGTGCCAGCAGCGGTCGCTGTAATGTTTTT. Translating gives CASSGRCNVF. The chain links TRBV21-1 to TRBJ2-2. TRBV21-1 is tagged as a pseudogene. The CDR3 is 10 residues long.

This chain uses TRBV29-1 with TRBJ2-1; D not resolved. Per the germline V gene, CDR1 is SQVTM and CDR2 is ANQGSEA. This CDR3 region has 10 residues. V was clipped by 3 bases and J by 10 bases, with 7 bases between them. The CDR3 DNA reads TGCAGCGTTGACAGCGTAGAGCAGTTCTTC. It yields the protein CSVDSVEQFF.

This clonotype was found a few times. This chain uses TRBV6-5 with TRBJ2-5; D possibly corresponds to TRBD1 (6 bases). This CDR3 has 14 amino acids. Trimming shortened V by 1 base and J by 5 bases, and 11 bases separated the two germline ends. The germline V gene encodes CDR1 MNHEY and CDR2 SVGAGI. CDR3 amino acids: CASSYYRVSETQYF. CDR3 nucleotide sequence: TGTGCCAGCAGTTACTACAGGGTTTCCGAGACCCAGTACTTC.

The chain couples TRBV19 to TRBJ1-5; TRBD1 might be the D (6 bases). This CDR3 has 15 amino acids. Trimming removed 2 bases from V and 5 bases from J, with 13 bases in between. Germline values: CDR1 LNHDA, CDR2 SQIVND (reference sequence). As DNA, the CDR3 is TGTGCCAGTAGTATAACGGGGGGGGCCTATCAGCCCCAGCATTTT. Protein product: CASSITGGAYQPQHF.

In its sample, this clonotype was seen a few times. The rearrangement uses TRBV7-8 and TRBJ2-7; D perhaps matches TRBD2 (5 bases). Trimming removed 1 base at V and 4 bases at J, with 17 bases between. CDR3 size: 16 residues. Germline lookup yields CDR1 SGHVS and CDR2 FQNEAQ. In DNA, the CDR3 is TGTGCCAGCAGCTTAGGTGAGGTTGCCCCGGGGTACGAGCAGTACTTC. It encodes CASSLGEVAPGYEQYF. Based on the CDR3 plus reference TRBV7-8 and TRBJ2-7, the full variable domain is GAGVSQSPRYKVAKRGQDVALRCDPISGHVSLFWYQQALGQGPEFLTYFQNEAQLDKSGLPSDRFFAERPEGSVSTLKIQRTQQEDSAVYLCASSLGEVAPGYEQYFGPGTRLTVT.

CDR3 sequence: CASSGRQAADTQYF. The DNA of the CDR3 is TGTGCCAGCAGCGGTAGACAGGCTGCAGATACGCAGTATTTT. V is TRBV27 and J is TRBJ2-3; D perhaps matches TRBD1 (6 bases). The CDR3 has 14 residues. Germline V gene data show CDR1 as MNHEY and CDR2 as SMNVEV (reference sequence). Trimming removed 6 bases from V and 4 bases from J, with 14 bases in between.